A single sample is the source of the 30 T cell receptor beta chains below, sequenced in a study of T-cell reconstitution after alpha-beta-depleted transplantation in children. This sample's TCRbeta library carried unique molecular identifier barcodes. TCRdb independently ran MiXCR on the PCR reads; one entry per CDR3 protein. This table holds some 520,000 distinct CDR3 sequences, around a third found once. Sample: PBMCs from the stem cell graft donor, taken from the stem cell graft. These TCRs come from a human donor who donated a stem cell graft to a child with aplastic anemia.

The chain combines TRBV4-2 with TRBJ2-1, with 9 nucleotides matching TRBD1. V shed 4 bases, J shed 6 bases, and the junction held 19 bases outside the gene matches. Germline CDR1 is LGHNA and CDR2 is YNFKEQ. This CDR3 has 19 residues. Here the CDR3 DNA reads TGTGCCAGCAGCCTCGTGGGACAGGGTGACTACAACGATCCCAATGAGCAGTTCTTC. This encodes CASSLVGQGDYNDPNEQFF.

The V and J genes are TRBV2 and TRBJ2-5; the match to TRBD2 covers 9 bases. V trimming: 4 bases; J trimming: 0 bases; junction bases outside the gene matches: 9. Germline V gives CDR1 SNHLY, CDR2 FYNNEI. This CDR3 spans 17 amino acids. This CDR3 is CASSVLTSGEYQETQYF. CDR3 bases: TGTGCCAGCAGTGTATTGACTAGCGGAGAGTACCAAGAGACCCAGTACTTC.

This chain joins TRBV20-1 and TRBJ2-1; 11 nucleotides agree with TRBD2. Germline values: CDR1 DFQATT, CDR2 SNEGSKA (reference sequence). Trimming at V came to 2 bases and at J to 6 bases, leaving 12 bases not matched to a gene. This CDR3 contains 17 residues. The CDR3 protein is CSARPRLAGPNSNEQFF. DNA for the CDR3: TGCAGTGCTAGACCCCGACTAGCGGGACCCAATTCCAATGAGCAGTTCTTC.

This clonotype was picked up a small number of times. This chain connects TRBV7-2 to TRBJ2-1; 14 bases line up with TRBD2. Germline loops: CDR1 SGHTA, CDR2 FQGNSA. J was trimmed by 9 bases and V by 5 bases; bases with no gene match: 6. This CDR3 has 15 residues. This CDR3 is CASSPGTSGSGEQFF. The CDR3 bases are TGTGCCAGCAGCCCAGGGACTAGCGGGAGCGGTGAGCAGTTCTTC.

DNA for the CDR3: TGCGCCAGCAGCCCCGGGTCAGTCGGCACAGATACGCAGTATTTT. Translating gives CASSPGSVGTDTQYF. The chain couples TRBV5-1 to TRBJ2-3; the D is unclear. V was pared by 4 bases and J by 1 base, with 13 bases between. The CDR3 runs to 15 residues. Germline CDR1 reads SGHRS; CDR2 reads YFSETQ.

In its sample, this clonotype was seen a few times. This rearrangement joins TRBV20-1 to TRBJ2-3; D remains ambiguous. With 0 bases removed from V and 2 bases from J, the gap between germline ends came to 15 bases. Looked up from germline, CDR1 is DFQATT and CDR2 is SNEGSKA (reference sequence). This CDR3 spans 16 amino acids. This CDR3 is CSARDPLPSATDTQYF. The CDR3 DNA sequence: TGCAGTGCTAGAGATCCCCTCCCGAGCGCCACAGATACGCAGTATTTT.

The CDR3 coding sequence is TGTGCCAGCAGTATAGGGTTGAACTATGGCTACACCTTC. This sequence encodes CASSIGLNYGYTF. The chain uses TRBV12-3 or TRBV12-4 and TRBJ1-2; D unclear. V lost 5 bases, J lost 2 bases, and 9 bases lay in between. The CDR3 spans 13 residues.

The chain links TRBV29-1 to TRBJ2-5; 9 nucleotides match TRBD1. CDR3 length: 13 amino acids. Germline trimming cut 5 bases from V and 4 bases from J; bases unmatched to any gene: 5. The germline V gene encodes CDR1 SQVTM and CDR2 ANQGSEA. The CDR3, as DNA: TGCAGCGTTACGGACAGGGGAGGAGAGACCCAGTACTTC. This gives the protein CSVTDRGGETQYF.

This chain connects TRBV25-1 to TRBJ1-6, with unresolved D. Trimming pared 1 base from V and 8 bases from J, leaving 6 bases between. Germline CDR1 reads MGHDK; CDR2 reads SYGVNS. The CDR3 totals 13 residues. The CDR3 here is CASSESFHSPLHF. CDR3 in DNA: TGTGCCAGCAGTGAATCCTTCCATTCACCCCTCCACTTT.

This clonotype was recorded at least ten times. The chain uses TRBV7-8 and TRBJ1-1; D is undetermined. Looked up from germline, CDR1 is SGHVS and CDR2 is FQNEAQ. This CDR3 is built from 13 residues. Trimming removed 6 bases at V and 1 base at J, with 9 bases between. The CDR3 reads CASSLTENTEAFF. DNA of the CDR3: TGTGCCAGCAGTTTAACTGAGAACACTGAAGCTTTCTTT.

The sample holds a few counts of this clonotype. The gene calls are TRBV5-8 and TRBJ2-1; D ambiguous. This CDR3 has 11 residues. V dropped 3 bases and J dropped 10 bases, with 8 bases sitting between them. CDR1 is SGHTS and CDR2 is YDEGEE in the germline V gene. The CDR3 nucleotides read TGTGCCAGCAGCTCAGTCGGGGAGCAGTTCTTC. Amino acid sequence: CASSSVGEQFF.

This clonotype turned up a few times. V and J are TRBV30 and TRBJ2-7; the D gene is possibly TRBD1 (6 bases). CDR1 GTSNPN and CDR2 SVGIG come from the germline V gene (reference sequence). The CDR3 contains 12 residues. The germline V and J ends were trimmed by 1 base and 6 bases, with 10 bases remaining between them. CDR3 in amino acids: CAWSASGVEQYF. In DNA form, the CDR3 reads TGTGCCTGGAGTGCCTCAGGGGTCGAGCAGTACTTC.

The rearrangement uses TRBV20-1 and TRBJ1-5; the D is unclear. V dropped 6 bases and J dropped 7 bases, with 13 bases sitting between them. The CDR3 length is 12 residues. Germline CDR1 is DFQATT and CDR2 is SNEGSKA (reference sequence). CDR3 in amino acids: CSAGAGNQPQHF. The CDR3 coding sequence is TGCAGTGCCGGAGCCGGAAACCAGCCCCAGCATTTT.

This chain uses TRBV27 with TRBJ2-3; 10 bases line up with TRBD2. Looked up from germline, CDR1 is MNHEY and CDR2 is SMNVEV (reference sequence). V lost 5 bases and J lost 6; bases outside the gene matches: 8. The CDR3 contains 15 residues. CDR3 sequence: CASSKELAGVDTQYF. DNA of the CDR3: TGTGCCAGCAGTAAGGAGCTAGCGGGAGTGGATACGCAGTATTTT.

This chain joins TRBV27 and TRBJ1-5; D gene unclear. The CDR3 sequence is 14 residues long. Between the trimmed V and J ends, which lost 8 bases and 5 bases, there was a span of 16 bases. Germline CDR1 is MNHEY and CDR2 is SMNVEV (reference sequence). The chain's CDR3 is CASGEEGSHQPQHF. The CDR3 DNA sequence: TGTGCCAGCGGTGAGGAGGGCTCCCATCAGCCCCAGCATTTT.

V usage is TRBV6-1 and J usage is TRBJ2-2; D remains unclear. The CDR3 is 16 residues long. The ends were cut back, 3 bases at V and 1 base at J, with 12 bases in the middle. The V gene's germline CDR1 is MNHNS and CDR2 SASEGT. The DNA of the CDR3 is TGTGCCAGCAGTGAGGCGCTCTACATGAACACCGGGGAGCTGTTTTTT. Translated: CASSEALYMNTGELFF.

This clonotype turned up a few times. The chain couples TRBV27 to TRBJ1-5; weak D call: TRBD1 (5 bases). Germline loops: CDR1 MNHEY, CDR2 SMNVEV (reference sequence). The CDR3 is made up of 15 amino acids. Trimming stripped 3 bases from V and 2 bases from J, with 11 bases between. In DNA form, the CDR3 reads TGTGCCAGCAGTTTGGGCAGGGCGGGCAATCAGCCCCAGCATTTT. Its translation: CASSLGRAGNQPQHF.

The chain has TRBV6-5 and TRBJ2-7; TRBD2 matches at 10 bases. The CDR3 has 18 residues. The V segment lost 4 bases and the J segment 6 bases; nucleotides outside the gene matches: 18. Looked up from germline, CDR1 is MNHEY and CDR2 is SVGAGI. The CDR3 protein is CASSSPGLAGVVKGEQYF. DNA for the CDR3: TGTGCCAGCAGTTCCCCGGGGCTAGCGGGAGTTGTAAAAGGCGAGCAGTACTTC.

The gene calls are TRBV10-3 and TRBJ1-4; D remains unclear. This CDR3 region has 13 residues. Germline CDR1 ENHRY, CDR2 SYGVKD. Between the trimmed V and J ends, which lost 4 bases and 6 bases, there was a span of 9 bases. The CDR3 nucleotides are TGTGCCATCAGTGCCGGAGAGGATGAAAAACTGTTTTTT. Translation: CAISAGEDEKLFF.

The chain employs TRBV9 and TRBJ1-2; 7 positions match TRBD1. The CDR3 spans 15 residues. The junction had 4 bases not matched to a gene; V was cut back by 0 bases and J by 2 bases. From germline, CDR1 is SGDLS and CDR2 YYNGEE. The CDR3 DNA follows: TGTGCCAGCAGCGTAGCTGTGACAGGGAACTATGGCTACACCTTC. Protein product: CASSVAVTGNYGYTF.

The chain couples TRBV7-3 to TRBJ2-2, with 11 bases matching TRBD2. CDR3 size: 16 residues. V gave up 5 bases and J gave up 1 base; unmatched junction bases: 3. Germline V gene sequence: CDR1 SGHTA, CDR2 FQGTGA. In DNA form, the CDR3 reads TGTGCCAGCAGCGTTGGGACTAGCGGGAACACCGGGGAGCTGTTTTTT. This sequence encodes CASSVGTSGNTGELFF.

This sequence joins TRBV7-2 and TRBJ1-2; D is undetermined. The CDR3 is 13 amino acids. V was shortened by 5 bases and J by 0 bases, with 7 bases between the two germline ends. Germline V gives CDR1 SGHTA, CDR2 FQGNSA. For the CDR3, the DNA is TGTGCCAGCAGCCCCCAAGCTAACTATGGCTACACCTTC. Protein: CASSPQANYGYTF.

The chain joins TRBV7-9 to TRBJ2-7, with unresolved D. Between the trimmed V and J ends, which lost 8 bases and 4 bases, there was a span of 12 bases. Germline values: CDR1 SEHNR, CDR2 FQNEAQ (reference sequence). This CDR3 is 12 amino acids long. CDR3 amino acids: CASGLDSYEQYF. The CDR3 nucleotides read TGTGCCAGCGGCCTAGACTCGTACGAGCAGTACTTC.

This clonotype has just a few counts. The chain uses TRBV29-1 and TRBJ2-2; D might be TRBD1 (7 bases). Germline assignment: CDR1 SQVTM and CDR2 ANQGSEA. Trimming removed 5 bases at V and 0 bases at J, with 13 bases between. The CDR3 has 15 residues. The CDR3 DNA reads TGCAGCGTTTCTCGCGGGACAGCGAACACCGGGGAGCTGTTTTTT. This codes for CSVSRGTANTGELFF.

This chain links TRBV3-1 with TRBJ1-1; perhaps TRBD1 as D (6 bases). CDR1 is LGHDT and CDR2 is YNNKEL in the germline V gene (reference sequence). This CDR3 is 14 amino acids long. The ends were cut back, 3 bases at V and 1 base at J, with 9 bases in the middle. The CDR3 sequence is CASSHGGANTEAFF. The CDR3 DNA reads TGTGCCAGCAGCCATGGGGGGGCGAACACTGAAGCTTTCTTT.

The chain's CDR3 is CSAPRQLETQYF. CDR3 bases: TGCAGTGCTCCAAGACAGTTGGAGACCCAGTACTTC. The chain links TRBV20-1 to TRBJ2-5, with D possibly being TRBD1 (5 bases). V was trimmed by 5 bases and J by 5 bases, leaving 12 bases between them. CDR3 length: 12 amino acids. Germline V gene data show CDR1 as DFQATT and CDR2 as SNEGSKA (reference sequence).

This rearrangement joins TRBV12-3 or TRBV12-4 to TRBJ2-1, with D perhaps TRBD2 (7 bases). The CDR3 has 13 residues. Between the trimmed V and J ends, which lost 8 bases and 8 bases, there was a span of 16 bases. The CDR3 sequence: CASGGAVYHEQFF. DNA for the CDR3: TGTGCCAGCGGGGGGGCAGTTTACCATGAGCAGTTCTTC.

This sequence joins TRBV4-2 and TRBJ1-1, with D perhaps matching TRBD1 (6 bases). The germline V gene has CDR1 LGHNA and CDR2 YNFKEQ. Trimming removed 6 bases at V and 0 bases at J, with 11 bases between. The CDR3 is made up of 14 amino acids. The CDR3 region is CASRQTGLNTEAFF. In DNA form, the CDR3 reads TGTGCCAGCAGGCAAACAGGGTTGAACACTGAAGCTTTCTTT.

The V and J genes are TRBV7-2 and TRBJ2-4; TRBD2 aligns across 7 bases. This CDR3 is 13 amino acids long. Germline loops: CDR1 SGHTA, CDR2 FQGNSA. With 4 bases clipped from V and 8 bases from J, the junction kept 5 bases outside the gene matches. The CDR3 DNA follows: TGTGCCAGCAGCTCCAGACTAGCTGACATTCAGTACTTC. Protein product: CASSSRLADIQYF.

The rearrangement joins TRBV7-9 to TRBJ2-5; D might be TRBD2 (6 bases). Germline loops: CDR1 SEHNR, CDR2 FQNEAQ (reference sequence). V lost 0 bases to trimming and J lost 3 bases, with 8 bases between them. This CDR3 spans 14 amino acids. CDR3 protein: CASSLAGGEETQYF. CDR3 nucleotides: TGTGCCAGCAGCTTAGCGGGAGGAGAAGAGACCCAGTACTTC.